One and the same sample provided the 30 T cell receptor beta chains below, sequenced in a study of identical twins. MiXCR was run by TCRdb on the 5' RACE reads, yielding one entry per CDR3 protein. The table records over 500,000 distinct CDR3 sequences, around 20% of them present only once. The data also belong to a second study, concerning T cells expressing NK-cell markers.

The specimen was CD4+ T cells sorted from blood. Receptors were obtained from a woman aged 18 to 35 in good health.

The rearrangement joins TRBV9 to TRBJ2-3, with a tentative D call TRBD1 (6 bases). The CDR3 totals 15 residues. The germline CDR1 and CDR2 sequences are SGDLS and YYNGEE. V was trimmed by 4 bases and J by 4 bases, leaving 16 bases between them. The chain's CDR3 is CASSTRRGTPDTQYF. The CDR3 nucleotides read TGTGCCAGCAGCACTCGAAGGGGGACACCAGATACGCAGTATTTT. The variable domain in full, with the rest retrieved from reference TRBV9 and TRBJ2-3, is DSGVTQTPKHLITATGQRVTLRCSPRSGDLSVYWYQQSLDQGLQFLIQYYNGEERAKGNILERFSAQQFPDLHSELNLSSLELGDSALYFCASSTRRGTPDTQYFGPGTRLTVL.

This clonotype showed up just a few times. The V call is TRBV4-2, the J call TRBJ2-7; TRBD1 matches 7 bases. Unmatched junction bases numbered 7, after V lost 1 base and J lost 1 base. Per germline, CDR1 LGHNA and CDR2 YNFKEQ. The CDR3 length is 16 residues. DNA of the CDR3: TGTGCCAGCAGCCAAGCGAGTAGGGACAGTTCCTACGAGCAGTACTTC. It translates to CASSQASRDSSYEQYF.

This clonotype has a handful of counts. The J gene is TRBJ2-2, the V gene TRBV25-1, with a possible D match to TRBD2 (5 bases). This CDR3 has 18 residues. V lost 5 bases to trimming and J lost 0 bases, with 19 bases between them. Germline V gives CDR1 MGHDK, CDR2 SYGVNS. The CDR3 bases are TGTGCCAGCAGTCCAACAAGAGGAGGCACCGCGAACACCGGGGAGCTGTTTTTT. Translated, it gives CASSPTRGGTANTGELFF.

This clonotype was counted between two and nine times. The J gene is TRBJ2-7, the V gene TRBV2; D might be TRBD2 (6 bases). Trimming stripped 5 bases from V and 6 bases from J, with 11 bases between. CDR3 length: 12 residues. The V gene's germline CDR1 is SNHLY and CDR2 FYNNEI. CDR3 residues: CASSSTRAEQYF. The CDR3 coding sequence is TGTGCCAGCAGTTCGACTAGGGCCGAGCAGTACTTC.

This clonotype was found a few times. CDR3 coding DNA: TGCGCCAGCAGCTTAATGACAGGAGGTACGGGGTGGCAGTACTTC. Translating gives CASSLMTGGTGWQYF. This chain connects TRBV5-1 to TRBJ2-7; TRBD1 might be the D (6 bases). This CDR3 region has 15 residues. Between the trimmed V and J ends, which lost 2 bases and 9 bases, there was a span of 21 bases. Germline V CDR1 and CDR2: SGHRS, YFSETQ.

This clonotype was detected a few times. The gene calls are TRBV20-1 and TRBJ2-3, with TRBD2 matching 9 bases. CDR3 length equals 15 residues. V was clipped by 5 bases and J by 2 bases; unmatched bases: 8. Germline CDR1 is DFQATT and CDR2 is SNEGSKA (reference sequence). The CDR3 bases are TGCAGTGCTTCGGGGGGACTAGCTGTCACAGATACGCAGTATTTT. This encodes CSASGGLAVTDTQYF.

The chain has TRBV27 and TRBJ2-7, with a tentative D call TRBD2 (6 bases). This CDR3 spans 14 amino acids. The germline gives CDR1 MNHEY, CDR2 SMNVEV (reference sequence). V was clipped by 8 bases and J by 2 bases, with 16 bases between them. CDR3 sequence (DNA): TGTGCCAGCCGAGGCTTGGGGGGAACCTACGAGCAGTACTTC. Protein: CASRGLGGTYEQYF.

This rearrangement joins TRBV15 to TRBJ1-2, with 10 bases aligning to TRBD1. V was clipped by 5 bases and J by 3 bases; unmatched bases: 12. The CDR3 covers 17 residues. The V gene's germline CDR1 is LNHNV and CDR2 YYDKDF (reference sequence). The CDR3 DNA reads as TGTGCCACCAGCCCGGTGGGGGGGACAGGGGCCCACTATGGCTACACCTTC. It is translated as CATSPVGGTGAHYGYTF.

The rearrangement uses TRBV20-1 and TRBJ1-6, with a possible D match to TRBD1 (5 bases). Germline V gene data show CDR1 as DFQATT and CDR2 as SNEGSKA (reference sequence). The CDR3 is 16 amino acids. V was cut by 6 bases and J by 0 bases, with 15 bases left in between. In nucleotides, the CDR3 is TGCAGTGCAAGATACAGGATAGGCTCCTATAATTCACCCCTCCACTTT. It translates to CSARYRIGSYNSPLHF.

This clonotype was observed a handful of times. The chain carries TRBV5-1 and TRBJ2-1; D remains unclear. The germline CDR1 and CDR2 sequences are SGHRS and YFSETQ. The CDR3 has 15 residues. Trimming left V 0 bases short and J 2 bases short, with 9 bases between. CDR3 protein: CASSLDGSPYNEQFF. The CDR3 DNA follows: TGCGCCAGCAGCTTGGACGGTTCACCCTACAATGAGCAGTTCTTC. The whole variable domain, filled in from reference TRBV5-1 and TRBJ2-1, reads KAGVTQTPRYLIKTRGQQVTLSCSPISGHRSVSWYQQTPGQGLQFLFEYFSETQRNKGNFPGRFSGRQFSNSRSEMNVSTLELGDSALYLCASSLDGSPYNEQFFGPGTRLTVL.

This sequence joins TRBV9 and TRBJ1-6; 7 bases agree with TRBD1. This CDR3 region has 16 residues. V gave up 2 bases and J gave up 6 bases; unmatched junction bases: 8. Per germline, CDR1 SGDLS and CDR2 YYNGEE. Written as DNA, the CDR3 is TGTGCCAGCAGCGTGTCTCCGGGACAGACTAATTCACCCCTCCACTTT. This translates into CASSVSPGQTNSPLHF.

This sequence joins TRBV5-1 and TRBJ2-1, with 9 positions matching TRBD2. CDR3 length equals 15 residues. CDR1 SGHRS and CDR2 YFSETQ come from the germline V gene. Trimming removed 0 bases from V and 3 bases from J; junction bases left unmatched: 1. CDR3 region: CASSLERGDYNEQFF. The DNA of the CDR3 is TGCGCCAGCAGCTTGGAGCGGGGGGACTACAATGAGCAGTTCTTC.

A few counts support this clonotype. The chain couples TRBV20-1 to TRBJ1-1; 9 positions agree with TRBD1. Germline V gene lookup returns CDR1 DFQATT and CDR2 SNEGSKA (reference sequence). The CDR3 has 14 amino acids. With V trimmed by 6 bases and J by 5 bases, 10 bases remained unmatched. DNA for the CDR3: TGCAGTGCAACAACCGGGACAGGGAGTACTGAAGCTTTCTTT. Translation: CSATTGTGSTEAFF.

The chain couples TRBV20-1 to TRBJ2-1; 14 nucleotides match TRBD2. Per the germline V gene, CDR1 is DFQATT and CDR2 is SNEGSKA (reference sequence). The CDR3 runs to 17 residues. V gave up 6 bases and J gave up 0 bases; unmatched junction bases: 7. The CDR3, as DNA: TGCAGTGCCCAGGGACTAGCGGGGGCTTCCTCCTACAATGAGCAGTTCTTC. Amino acid sequence: CSAQGLAGASSYNEQFF.

J is TRBJ2-1 and V is TRBV5-1; the D is unclear. The length of the CDR3 is 13 residues. CDR1 and CDR2 (germline): SGHRS, YFSETQ. The V end lost 0 bases, the J end lost 9 bases, and 10 bases lay between the germline ends. CDR3 in amino acids: CASSLVANGEQFF. CDR3 DNA sequence: TGCGCCAGCAGCTTGGTTGCTAACGGTGAGCAGTTCTTC. Combining the CDR3 with reference TRBV5-1 and TRBJ2-1 gives the whole variable domain KAGVTQTPRYLIKTRGQQVTLSCSPISGHRSVSWYQQTPGQGLQFLFEYFSETQRNKGNFPGRFSGRQFSNSRSEMNVSTLELGDSALYLCASSLVANGEQFFGPGTRLTVL.

CDR3 nucleotide sequence: TGCGCCAGCAGCTTGGGACAGGGGAGCGCCCAGCATTTT. It translates to CASSLGQGSAQHF. The chain couples TRBV5-1 to TRBJ1-5; 8 bases map to TRBD1. V was clipped by 0 bases and J by 11 bases; unmatched bases: 4. Germline CDR1 is SGHRS and CDR2 is YFSETQ. This CDR3 is 13 amino acids long. The variable domain in full, completed from reference TRBV5-1 and TRBJ1-5, reads KAGVTQTPRYLIKTRGQQVTLSCSPISGHRSVSWYQQTPGQGLQFLFEYFSETQRNKGNFPGRFSGRQFSNSRSEMNVSTLELGDSALYLCASSLGQGSAQHFGDGTRLSIL.

In this sample, this clonotype turned up a few times. This chain links TRBV12-5 with TRBJ2-5; no reliable D call. The V end lost 1 base, the J end lost 5 bases, and 17 bases lay between the germline ends. The CDR3 is made up of 16 amino acids. Germline V lookup: CDR1 LGHNT, CDR2 FRNRAP. CDR3 bases: TGTGCTAGTGGTTTGGCAGTACGGTCTTCTGGGGAGACCCAGTACTTC. This sequence encodes CASGLAVRSSGETQYF.

This clonotype was seen a handful of times. This may be a read error: a much more frequent sequence differs by one nucleotide. The chain is built from TRBV2 and TRBJ1-1; 7 bases fit TRBD1. Trimming at V came to 6 bases and at J to 1 base, leaving 2 bases not matched to a gene. Germline V gene data show CDR1 as SNHLY and CDR2 as FYNNEI. The CDR3 length is 13 residues. In nucleotides, the CDR3 is TGTGCCAGCAGGGGACAGAGGAACACTGAAGCTTTCTTT. The encoded protein is CASRGQRNTEAFF.

This clonotype was observed a handful of times. The rearrangement links TRBV20-1 to TRBJ2-1; 10 bases line up with TRBD2. V trimming: 7 bases; J trimming: 6 bases; junction bases outside the gene matches: 3. The germline CDR1 and CDR2 sequences are DFQATT and SNEGSKA (reference sequence). CDR3 length equals 12 residues. CDR3 DNA: TGCAGTGGACTAGCGGGTTCCAATGAGCAGTTCTTC. The encoded protein is CSGLAGSNEQFF.

This chain connects TRBV19 to TRBJ2-5, with 7 bases matching TRBD2. The ends lost 6 bases at V and 2 bases at J; junction bases unmatched: 12. Germline CDR1 LNHDA, CDR2 SQIVND (reference sequence). The CDR3 runs 16 residues. The CDR3 reads CASRALSSGQQETQYF. CDR3 DNA: TGTGCCAGTAGGGCCCTGAGTAGCGGGCAGCAAGAGACCCAGTACTTC.

The rearrangement links TRBV10-3 to TRBJ1-2; D is uncertain. Germline V gene data show CDR1 as ENHRY and CDR2 as SYGVKD. Trimming stripped 0 bases from V and 2 bases from J, with 13 bases between. The CDR3 covers 16 residues. The CDR3 sequence: CAISESSGAGNYGYTF. The DNA for the CDR3 is TGTGCCATCAGTGAGTCGAGCGGAGCTGGCAACTATGGCTACACCTTC.

The chain joins TRBV20-1 to TRBJ2-7; perhaps D is TRBD1 or TRBD2 (5 bases each). This CDR3 spans 13 amino acids. The germline CDR1 and CDR2 sequences are DFQATT and SNEGSKA (reference sequence). Between the trimmed V and J ends, which lost 7 bases and 6 bases, there was a span of 19 bases. CDR3 DNA: TGCAGTGTACCCCGGGACGGCTGGGGCGAGCAGTACTTC. Translated: CSVPRDGWGEQYF.

This clonotype was counted at least ten times. V gene TRBV7-9 combines with J gene TRBJ2-7; no firm D call. Germline loops: CDR1 SEHNR, CDR2 FQNEAQ (reference sequence). V lost 2 bases, J lost 6 bases, and 14 bases lay in between. There are 14 residues in the CDR3. The CDR3 loop is CASSLNWPPGEQYF. For the CDR3, the DNA is TGTGCCAGCAGCTTAAACTGGCCGCCGGGCGAGCAGTACTTC.

The V and J genes are TRBV5-1 and TRBJ2-1; the D gene could be TRBD1 or TRBD2 (5 bases each). This CDR3 comprises 15 residues. CDR1 and CDR2 (germline): SGHRS, YFSETQ. The V and J ends lost 2 bases and 0 bases respectively, with 9 bases between them. CDR3 nucleotides: TGCGCCAGCAGCTTTGGGGGTAACTCCTACAATGAGCAGTTCTTC. Its translation: CASSFGGNSYNEQFF.

The genes are TRBV10-1 and TRBJ2-5; perhaps D is TRBD1 or TRBD2 (5 bases each). The CDR3 length is 17 residues. Trimming pared 2 bases from V and 7 bases from J, leaving 23 bases between. Germline assignment: CDR1 WNHNN and CDR2 SYGVQD (reference sequence). Here the CDR3 DNA reads TGCGCCAGCAGTGAGGGGAGACCGGGACGACAAAGGGGGACCCAGTACTTC. Encoded protein: CASSEGRPGRQRGTQYF.

The J gene is TRBJ2-3, the V gene TRBV30; 12 nucleotides agree with TRBD2. V lost 5 bases to trimming and J lost 6 bases; unmatched junction nucleotides: 12. Germline-derived CDR1 and CDR2 are GTSNPN and SVGIG (reference sequence). The CDR3 consists of 16 residues. CDR3 in amino acids: CAWGKPWTSGADTQYF. The CDR3 bases are TGTGCCTGGGGAAAACCCTGGACTAGCGGGGCGGATACGCAGTATTTT.

The CDR3 sequence is CASSPNSPGQEAFF. The CDR3, as DNA: TGCGCCAGCAGCCCTAACTCCCCGGGACAGGAAGCTTTCTTT. The V and J genes are TRBV5-1 and TRBJ1-1; 7 nucleotides align to TRBD1. Germline V gene sequence: CDR1 SGHRS, CDR2 YFSETQ. The CDR3 consists of 14 residues. Unmatched junction bases numbered 11, after V lost 4 bases and J lost 8 bases.

This clonotype was counted only a few times. The chain joins TRBV6-5 to TRBJ1-5; D unclear. The CDR3 length is 13 residues. Germline assignment: CDR1 MNHEY and CDR2 SVGAGI. V was pared by 0 bases and J by 7 bases, with 7 bases between. CDR3 nucleotides: TGTGCCAGCAGTTACTCGAAGAACCAGCCCCAGCATTTT. Translating gives CASSYSKNQPQHF.

The rearrangement uses TRBV3-1 and TRBJ2-4; TRBD1 agrees at 7 bases. The germline gives CDR1 LGHDT, CDR2 YNNKEL (reference sequence). Unmatched junction bases numbered 8, after V lost 6 bases and J lost 0 bases. The CDR3 is made up of 16 amino acids. CDR3 in DNA: TGTGCCAGCAGTTTTGGACAGGTCCTAGCCAAAAACATTCAGTACTTC. Its translation: CASSFGQVLAKNIQYF.

The V and J genes are TRBV7-3 and TRBJ2-7; D is tentatively TRBD1 or TRBD2 (5 bases each). Trimming removed 1 base from V and 4 bases from J, with 17 bases in between. Per germline, CDR1 SGHTA and CDR2 FQGTGA. The CDR3 sequence is 16 residues long. CDR3 in DNA: TGTGCCAGCAGCTTAAAGAGCGGACAAGCCAATTACGAGCAGTACTTC. It encodes CASSLKSGQANYEQYF.